The next 29 T cell receptor beta chains were all read from a single sample in a study of cytomegalovirus exposure and HLA in healthy donors (dated 2017 in TCRdb). Library preparation was by the immunoSEQ multiplex PCR assay. TCRdb holds this immuneACCESS table with in-frame rearrangements only. Some clones are missing; in checked studies, unresolved V genes explain under half, and the rest has no known cause. The sample table records about 110,000 clones; around 85% of these occur just once. The ten largest clonotypes hold approximately 3% of the sample. Material for sequencing was PBMCs. The receptors come from a woman younger than 35 in good health and CMV-seronegative.

The CDR3 is CASALRGGDTGELFF. CDR3 in DNA: TGTGCTAGTGCCCTAAGGGGGGGTGACACCGGGGAGCTGTTTTTT. This chain links TRBV12-5 with TRBJ2-2; possible D gene TRBD2, 7 bases. The CDR3 is 15 residues long. Trimming took off 7 bases at V and 3 bases at J, with 15 bases between the two ends. Looked up from germline, CDR1 is LGHNT and CDR2 is FRNRAP.

This clone showed up just a few times. The chain employs TRBV30 and TRBJ2-3, with a weak D call TRBD1 (6 bases). This CDR3 has 14 amino acids. In germline, CDR1 is GTSNPN, CDR2 SVGIG (reference sequence). V lost 0 bases and J 2 bases, leaving 9 bases between the germline ends. The CDR3 nucleotides read TGTGCCTGGAGTGTAACAGGGAACACAGATACGCAGTATTTT. Amino acid sequence: CAWSVTGNTDTQYF. The whole variable domain, remainder taken from reference TRBV30 and TRBJ2-3, is SQTIHQWPATLVQPVGSPLSLECTVEGTSNPNLYWYRQAAGRGLQLLFYSVGIGQISSEVPQNLSASRPQDRQFILSSKKLLLSDSGFYLCAWSVTGNTDTQYFGPGTRLTVL.

In its sample, this clone was seen once. The V call is TRBV6-1, the J call TRBJ2-5; no definite D call. Trimming removed 5 bases at V and 5 bases at J, with 6 bases between. The CDR3 spans 11 residues. CDR1 and CDR2 (germline): MNHNS, SASEGT. CDR3 in amino acids: CASSPSETQYF. The CDR3 DNA reads TGTGCCAGCAGTCCCTCTGAGACCCAGTACTTC.

The rearrangement joins TRBV27 to TRBJ2-1, with a tentative D call TRBD2 (5 bases). CDR3 length: 14 amino acids. The V end lost 10 bases, the J end lost 2 bases, and 15 bases lay between the germline ends. The germline V gene encodes CDR1 MNHEY and CDR2 SMNVEV (reference sequence). In DNA, the CDR3 is TGTGCCACCAGGAAGGAGGCTGCCTACAATGAGCAGTTCTTC. Amino acids: CATRKEAAYNEQFF.

The chain links TRBV2 to TRBJ2-4; 10 positions agree with TRBD2. Trimming took 6 bases from V and 9 from J; bases not matched to a gene: 8. In germline, CDR1 is SNHLY, CDR2 FYNNEI. This CDR3 region has 14 residues. CDR3 sequence reads: CASRLAGENGIQYF. CDR3 bases: TGTGCCAGCAGGCTAGCGGGGGAAAACGGCATTCAGTACTTC. Using reference TRBV2 and TRBJ2-4 for the parts outside the CDR3, the full variable domain is EPEVTQTPSHQVTQMGQEVILRCVPISNHLYFYWYRQILGQKVEFLVSFYNNEISEKSEIFDDQFSVERPDGSNFTLKIRSTKLEDSAMYFCASRLAGENGIQYFGAGTRLSVL.

V usage is TRBV14 and J usage is TRBJ2-7, with D hard to call. Deletions cut 0 bases from V and 3 bases from J, with 12 bases between. Germline V gene lookup returns CDR1 SGHDN and CDR2 FVKESK. The CDR3 loop spans 15 amino acids. The CDR3 DNA is TGTGCCAGCAGCCAAGAAATGGGCCGAGACTACGAGCAGTACTTC. As protein: CASSQEMGRDYEQYF.

A few counts support this clone. This rearrangement joins TRBV30 to TRBJ2-2, with 7 bases fitting TRBD2. Germline V gene sequence: CDR1 GTSNPN, CDR2 SVGIG (reference sequence). This CDR3 comprises 14 residues. V dropped 4 bases and J dropped 4; count of bases not matched to a gene: 6. The CDR3 DNA reads as TGTGCCTGGAAGCGACTAGCTATCACCGGGGAGCTGTTTTTT. The encoded protein is CAWKRLAITGELFF.

The chain joins TRBV4-2 to TRBJ1-2; D unclear. Germline assignment: CDR1 LGHNA and CDR2 YNFKEQ. The CDR3 contains 14 residues. Trimming pared 4 bases from V and 1 base from J, leaving 10 bases between. The DNA for the CDR3 is TGTGCCAGCAGCCCCCAAACAGTTAACTATGGCTACACCTTC. This gives the protein CASSPQTVNYGYTF.

The chain couples TRBV27 to TRBJ2-7, with D possibly matching TRBD1 (7 bases). Trimming pared 5 bases from V and 3 bases from J, leaving 17 bases between. The length of the CDR3 is 15 residues. The germline V gene has CDR1 MNHEY and CDR2 SMNVEV (reference sequence). The CDR3 is CASSPQGGRHYEQYF. Here the CDR3 DNA reads TGTGCCAGCAGTCCCCAGGGGGGACGCCACTACGAGCAGTACTTC.

The chain has TRBV6-6 and TRBJ1-4; possible D gene TRBD1, 5 bases. The CDR3 has 13 residues. With 5 bases removed from V and 14 bases from J, the gap between germline ends came to 18 bases. Germline CDR1 and CDR2: MNHNY and SVGAGI (reference sequence). CDR3 in amino acids: CASSPPSRQGLFF. The CDR3 nucleotides read TGTGCCAGCAGTCCTCCCAGCCGGCAGGGCCTGTTTTTT.

This clone was observed a few times. V and J are TRBV27 and TRBJ2-2; no clear D. The CDR3 is 12 residues long. The V gene's germline CDR1 is MNHEY and CDR2 SMNVEV (reference sequence). Trimming removed 4 bases at V and 5 bases at J, with 5 bases between. CDR3: CASSWRTGELFF. CDR3 DNA sequence: TGTGCCAGCAGTTGGAGAACCGGGGAGCTGTTTTTT.

The V and J genes are TRBV5-4 and TRBJ1-2, with unresolved D. Trimming stripped 4 bases from V and 4 bases from J, with 17 bases between. CDR3 length equals 15 residues. Germline CDR1 SGHNT, CDR2 YYREEE (reference sequence). The CDR3 sequence is CASSPLLGEGYGYTF. CDR3 coding DNA: TGTGCCAGCAGCCCCCTCCTAGGTGAAGGCTATGGCTACACCTTC.

The rearrangement joins TRBV28 to TRBJ1-5; maybe TRBD1 (5 bases). Trimming removed 2 bases from V and 3 bases from J, with 11 bases in between. This CDR3 contains 15 residues. Germline CDR1 MDHEN, CDR2 SYDVKM. This chain's CDR3 is CASSLVGEDNQPQHF. The CDR3 region has the DNA TGTGCCAGCAGTTTAGTGGGGGAGGACAATCAGCCCCAGCATTTT.

This rearrangement joins TRBV27 to TRBJ2-1, with D perhaps matching TRBD1 (5 bases). CDR1 and CDR2 from the germline V gene are MNHEY and SMNVEV (reference sequence). V lost 5 bases to trimming and J lost 8 bases, with 16 bases between them. This CDR3 has 14 residues. The DNA of the CDR3 is TGTGCCAGCAGTACGCCAGGGTTAGCCGATGAGCAGTTCTTC. Protein sequence: CASSTPGLADEQFF.

This chain uses TRBV6-5 with TRBJ1-2; no firm D call. Germline V gene data show CDR1 as MNHEY and CDR2 as SVGAGI. CDR3 length: 11 residues. Trimming removed 7 bases at V and 7 bases at J, with 10 bases between. The CDR3 loop reads CASTRGTGYTF. CDR3 DNA: TGTGCCAGCACCCGAGGCACTGGCTACACCTTC.

The rearrangement links TRBV27 to TRBJ2-1, with 8 bases aligning to TRBD2. V was pared by 5 bases and J by 5 bases, with 5 bases of the junction left unmatched. CDR1 is MNHEY and CDR2 is SMNVEV in the germline V gene (reference sequence). There are 14 residues in the CDR3. In DNA, the CDR3 is TGTGCCAGCAGTCGAGTCGGGGGGGACAATGAGCAGTTCTTC. Protein sequence: CASSRVGGDNEQFF.

V and J are TRBV27 and TRBJ2-7; D possibly corresponds to TRBD1 (6 bases). The germline V gene encodes CDR1 MNHEY and CDR2 SMNVEV (reference sequence). The CDR3 consists of 14 residues. The V gene lost 3 bases and the J gene lost 1 base, with 10 bases spanning the gap. CDR3 nucleotide sequence: TGTGCCAGCAGTTTTAAGGACAGTTCCTACGAGCAGTACTTC. Translation: CASSFKDSSYEQYF.

The genes are TRBV7-9 and TRBJ1-1; tentatively, D is TRBD1 (6 bases). There are 17 residues in the CDR3. Trimming shortened V by 1 base and J by 0 bases, and 15 bases separated the two germline ends. Germline V gene lookup returns CDR1 SEHNR and CDR2 FQNEAQ (reference sequence). The CDR3 loop is CASSLGQAGGLNTEAFF. In DNA form, the CDR3 reads TGTGCCAGCAGCTTAGGACAGGCGGGGGGGTTGAACACTGAAGCTTTCTTT.

This chain uses TRBV25-1 with TRBJ2-5; possibly TRBD1 for D (5 bases). The CDR3 totals 14 residues. Trimming removed 0 bases at V and 5 bases at J, with 10 bases between. In germline, CDR1 is MGHDK, CDR2 SYGVNS. The DNA for the CDR3 is TGTGCCAGCAGTGAATACAGGGTTTTTGAGACCCAGTACTTC. It specifies CASSEYRVFETQYF.

The chain combines TRBV5-8 with TRBJ2-5, with D maybe TRBD2 (5 bases). The length of the CDR3 is 13 residues. Germline values: CDR1 SGHTS, CDR2 YDEGEE. V was cut by 4 bases and J by 7 bases, with 14 bases left in between. The CDR3 sequence is CASSPDLAGTQYF. The CDR3 DNA reads as TGTGCCAGCAGCCCGGACCTCGCGGGGACCCAGTACTTC.

The chain is built from TRBV13 and TRBJ2-7; D ambiguous. V was clipped by 5 bases and J by 6 bases, with 11 bases between them. Germline CDR1 is PRHDT and CDR2 is FYEKMQ (reference sequence). This CDR3 contains 12 residues. The CDR3 DNA follows: TGTGCCAGCAGCACAAGACCGGGCGAGCAGTACTTC. This codes for CASSTRPGEQYF.

The chain links TRBV27 to TRBJ1-5, with D perhaps TRBD1 (5 bases). Germline CDR1 is MNHEY and CDR2 is SMNVEV (reference sequence). CDR3 length: 12 residues. The V gene lost 3 bases and the J gene lost 11 bases, with 11 bases spanning the gap. CDR3 in amino acids: CASSFPGESQHF. For the CDR3, the DNA is TGTGCCAGCAGTTTCCCGGGGGAGTCCCAGCATTTT.

The rearrangement links TRBV13 to TRBJ1-1; no reliable D call. The CDR3 extends over 13 amino acids. The germline V gene has CDR1 PRHDT and CDR2 FYEKMQ (reference sequence). The V end lost 3 bases, the J end lost 5 bases, and 10 bases lay between the germline ends. This chain's CDR3 is CASSLPGITEAFF. The CDR3 bases are TGTGCCAGCAGCTTGCCGGGGATTACTGAAGCTTTCTTT.

Turning to this clone: Germline and junction disagree at one end, which may indicate a read error. This rearrangement joins TRBV30 to TRBJ1-6; 7 bases map to TRBD1. Germline V gene lookup returns CDR1 GTSNPN and CDR2 SVGIG (reference sequence). The CDR3 is 13 amino acids. The DNA of the CDR3 is TGTGCCTGGAGCAGGGGGGATAAATCACCCCTCCACTTT. It is translated as CAWSRGDKSPLHF. The variable domain in full, with the rest retrieved from reference TRBV30 and TRBJ1-6, is SQTIHQWPATLVQPVGSPLSLECTVEGTSNPNLYWYRQAAGRGLQLLFYSVGIGQISSEVPQNLSASRPQDRQFILSSKKLLLSDSGFYLCAWSRGDKSPLHFGNGTRLTVT.

The chain is built from TRBV30 and TRBJ1-4, with D possibly TRBD1 on 5 matching bases. The CDR3 runs 16 residues. CDR1 is GTSNPN, CDR2 SVGIG, per germline (reference sequence). The V and J ends lost 2 bases and 6 bases respectively, with 19 bases between them. The DNA of the CDR3 is TGTGCCTGGAGTTCTCTCGTCACAGGAGAACATGAAAAACTGTTTTTT. It encodes CAWSSLVTGEHEKLFF.

This clone has more than one count but fewer than ten. V is TRBV19 and J is TRBJ1-1, with a possible D match to TRBD1 (5 bases). The germline V gene has CDR1 LNHDA and CDR2 SQIVND (reference sequence). The V end lost 1 base, the J end lost 3 bases, and 15 bases lay between the germline ends. There are 16 residues in the CDR3. This CDR3 is CASSIAAGIMDTEAFF. CDR3 coding DNA: TGTGCCAGTAGTATAGCGGCAGGGATAATGGACACTGAAGCTTTCTTT.

The chain joins TRBV4-1 to TRBJ2-2, with 11 bases aligning to TRBD1. V gave up 4 bases and J gave up 3 bases; unmatched junction bases: 7. The germline V gene has CDR1 MGHRA and CDR2 YSYEKL. This CDR3 spans 17 amino acids. The CDR3 loop is CASSRRGGQGDTGELFF. CDR3 nucleotide sequence: TGCGCCAGCAGCCGTCGGGGGGGACAGGGGGACACCGGGGAGCTGTTTTTT.

The chain links TRBV18 to TRBJ2-1; 10 bases are a match to TRBD1. Trimming cost V 3 bases and J 2 bases; bases outside gene matches: 1. CDR1 and CDR2 from the germline V gene are KGHSH and LQKENI. The CDR3 has 15 residues. CDR3 bases: TGTGCCAGCTCACCCGGACAGGGGGCCTACAATGAGCAGTTCTTC. The encoded protein is CASSPGQGAYNEQFF.

This chain joins TRBV19 and TRBJ2-6; TRBD2 agrees at 14 bases. V shed 7 bases, J shed 3 bases, and the junction held 2 bases outside the gene matches. The CDR3 runs to 16 residues. Germline V gene data show CDR1 as LNHDA and CDR2 as SQIVND (reference sequence). CDR3 coding DNA: TGTGCCAGTAAGGGGACTAGCGGGGGTGGGGCCAACGTCCTGACTTTC. It specifies CASKGTSGGGANVLTF.